What follows describes a single T cell receptor beta chain. This sample is part of a study of blood T cell repertoires in COVID-19. Study-level information: Acute and convalescent COVID-19 samples came from the United States, Italy and Spain. T cells, B-cell-depleted T cells, or PBMCs supplied cDNA or gDNA.

V gave up 4 bases and J gave up 4 bases; unmatched junction bases: 1. CDR3 size: 13 residues. Germline CDR1 KGHSH, CDR2 LQKENI. Authors' processing steps: Amplification with reference gene primers provided the estimates of nucleated cell counts. Clones were sequenced by immunoSEQ multiplex PCR, and TCRdb holds only the in-frame ones, with some missing. V, J and clone size are those of that table, while D and trimming were read from the DNA. Seen here are some 93,000 clones, roughly three quarters observed once, and the top ten hold 24%. Material: peripheral blood. The sequence was obtained from a human donor in a cohort sampled during active COVID-19. The chain couples TRBV18 to TRBJ2-5, with 9 positions matching TRBD1. CDR3 residues: CASSRDRVETQYF. CDR3 sequence (DNA): TGTGCCAGCTCACGGGACAGGGTAGAGACCCAGTACTTC.